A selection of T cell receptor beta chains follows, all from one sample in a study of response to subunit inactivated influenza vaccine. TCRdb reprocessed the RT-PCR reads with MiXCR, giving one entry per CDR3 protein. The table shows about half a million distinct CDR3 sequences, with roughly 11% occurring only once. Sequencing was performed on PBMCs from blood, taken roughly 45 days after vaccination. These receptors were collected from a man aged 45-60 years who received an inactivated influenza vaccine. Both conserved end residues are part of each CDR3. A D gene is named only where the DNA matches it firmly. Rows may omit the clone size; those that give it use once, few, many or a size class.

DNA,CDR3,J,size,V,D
TGTGCCAGCAGCTTACAGGCGGCCACTAGCACAGATACGCAGTATTTT,CASSLQAATSTDTQYF,TRBJ2-3,few,TRBV7-8,-
TGCGCCAGCAGCCTCCGGACTAGCGGGGGGGCCTTGGGGCAGCAGTTCTTC,CASSLRTSGGALGQQFF,TRBJ2-1,-,TRBV4-3,TRBD2
TGTGCCAGCAGTTCTAGCGGGAGGTTGGATACGCAGTATTTT,CASSSSGRLDTQYF,TRBJ2-3,many,TRBV25-1,TRBD2
TGTGCCAGCAGCCGACCAGGACAGGGGGCTTCCATCTCTGGGGCCAACGTCCTGACTTTC,CASSRPGQGASISGANVLTF,TRBJ2-6,many,TRBV9,TRBD1
TGTGCCAGCAGCCAAGACAGGTACACTGAAGCTTTCTTT,CASSQDRYTEAFF,TRBJ1-1,-,TRBV4-2,-
TGCGCCAGCAGCCAAGACCGGTCCGGGGAGCTGTTTTTT,CASSQDRSGELFF,TRBJ2-2,many,TRBV4-3,-
TGTGCCAGCTTGGGGGCGGGAGGGCCCTCTTACAATGAGCAGTTCTTC,CASLGAGGPSYNEQFF,TRBJ2-1,few,TRBV6-1,TRBD2
TGCAGCGTTGTGGACAGCCGGTCCTACGAGCAGTACTTC,CSVVDSRSYEQYF,TRBJ2-7,many,TRBV29-1,-
TGCAGTGCTAGAGATTCGTCGGGGGCCTATAGCTCCTACAATGAGCAGTTCTTC,CSARDSSGAYSSYNEQFF,TRBJ2-1,few,TRBV20-1,-
TGTGCCTGGAGTGTGGGGAACTACGAGCAGTACTTC,CAWSVGNYEQYF,TRBJ2-7,-,TRBV30,-